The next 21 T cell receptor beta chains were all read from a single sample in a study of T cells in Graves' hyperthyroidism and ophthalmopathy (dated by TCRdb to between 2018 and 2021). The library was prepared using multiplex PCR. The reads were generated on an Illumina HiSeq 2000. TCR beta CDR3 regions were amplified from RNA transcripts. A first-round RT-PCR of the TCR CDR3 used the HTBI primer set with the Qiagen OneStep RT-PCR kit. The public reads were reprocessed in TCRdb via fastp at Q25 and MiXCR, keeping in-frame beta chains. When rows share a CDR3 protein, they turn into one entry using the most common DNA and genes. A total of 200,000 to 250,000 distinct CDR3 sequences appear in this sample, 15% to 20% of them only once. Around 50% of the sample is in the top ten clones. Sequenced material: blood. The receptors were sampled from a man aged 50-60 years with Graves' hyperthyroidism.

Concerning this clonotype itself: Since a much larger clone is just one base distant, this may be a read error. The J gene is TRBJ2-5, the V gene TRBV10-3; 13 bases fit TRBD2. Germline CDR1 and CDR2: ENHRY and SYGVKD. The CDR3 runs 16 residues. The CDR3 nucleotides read TGTGCCTTCAGTGACCCCGGACTAGCGGGAGAAGAGACCCAGTACTTC. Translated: CAFSDPGLAGEETQYF.

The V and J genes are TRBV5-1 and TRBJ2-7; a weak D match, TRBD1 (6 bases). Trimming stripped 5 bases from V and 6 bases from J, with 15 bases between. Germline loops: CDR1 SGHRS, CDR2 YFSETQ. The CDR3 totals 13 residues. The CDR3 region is CASRKTGVGEQYF. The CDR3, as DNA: TGCGCCAGCAGAAAGACAGGCGTGGGCGAGCAGTACTTC.

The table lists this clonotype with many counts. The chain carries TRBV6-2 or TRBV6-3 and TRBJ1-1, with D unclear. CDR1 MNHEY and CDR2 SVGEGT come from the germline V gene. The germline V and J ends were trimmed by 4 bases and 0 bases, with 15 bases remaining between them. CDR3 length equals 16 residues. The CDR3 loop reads CASSSRSWVVNTEAFF. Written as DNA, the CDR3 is TGTGCCAGCAGTTCCCGTTCGTGGGTGGTGAACACTGAAGCTTTCTTT.

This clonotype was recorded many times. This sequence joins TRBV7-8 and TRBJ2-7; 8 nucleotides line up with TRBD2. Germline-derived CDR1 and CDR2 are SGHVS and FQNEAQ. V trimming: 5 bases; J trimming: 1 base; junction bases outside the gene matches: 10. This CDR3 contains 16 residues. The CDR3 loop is CASSRSASGSSYEQYF. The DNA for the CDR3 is TGTGCCAGCAGCCGATCGGCCAGCGGGAGTTCCTACGAGCAGTACTTC.

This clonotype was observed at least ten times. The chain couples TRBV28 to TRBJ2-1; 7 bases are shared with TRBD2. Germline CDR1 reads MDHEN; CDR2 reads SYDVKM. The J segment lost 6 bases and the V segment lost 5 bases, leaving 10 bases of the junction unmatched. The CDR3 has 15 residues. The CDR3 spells CASSIHPGRPNEQFF. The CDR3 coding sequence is TGTGCCAGCAGTATTCACCCCGGGAGGCCCAATGAGCAGTTCTTC.

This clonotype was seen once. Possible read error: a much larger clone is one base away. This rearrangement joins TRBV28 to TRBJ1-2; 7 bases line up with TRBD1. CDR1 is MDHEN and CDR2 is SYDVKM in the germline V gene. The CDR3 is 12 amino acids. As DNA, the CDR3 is TGTGTCAGCCGACAGGGAGACTATGGCTACACCTTC. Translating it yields CVSRQGDYGYTF.

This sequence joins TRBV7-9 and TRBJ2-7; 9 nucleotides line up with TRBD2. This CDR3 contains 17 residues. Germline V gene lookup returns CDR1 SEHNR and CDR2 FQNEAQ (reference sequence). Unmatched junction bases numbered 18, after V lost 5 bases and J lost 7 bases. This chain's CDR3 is CASSTPGGASGTQEQYF. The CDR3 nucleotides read TGTGCCAGCAGCACTCCAGGGGGGGCTAGCGGGACTCAAGAGCAGTACTTC.

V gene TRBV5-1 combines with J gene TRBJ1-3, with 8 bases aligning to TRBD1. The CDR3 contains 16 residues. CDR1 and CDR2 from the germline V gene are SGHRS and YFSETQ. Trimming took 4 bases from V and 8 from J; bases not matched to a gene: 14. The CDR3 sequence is CASSPPDREGLDTIYF. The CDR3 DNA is TGCGCCAGCAGCCCTCCGGACAGGGAAGGTCTCGACACCATATATTTT.

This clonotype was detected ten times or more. The CDR3 DNA sequence: TGCAGTGCTAGAGATGAGGGACTGGCCACCGGGGAGCTGTTTTTT. Amino acid sequence: CSARDEGLATGELFF. This chain connects TRBV20-1 to TRBJ2-2; D might be TRBD2 (6 bases). CDR1 and CDR2 from the germline V gene are DFQATT and SNEGSKA (reference sequence). The CDR3 totals 15 residues. V gave up 0 bases and J gave up 4 bases, with 12 bases separating them.

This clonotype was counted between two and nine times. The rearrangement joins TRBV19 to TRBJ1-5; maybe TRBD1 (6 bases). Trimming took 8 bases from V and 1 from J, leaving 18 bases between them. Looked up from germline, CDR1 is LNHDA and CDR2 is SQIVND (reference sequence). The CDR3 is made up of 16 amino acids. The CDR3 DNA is TGTGCCAGTGAAGGGGGGGGATTTCGGAGCAATCAGCCCCAGCATTTT. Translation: CASEGGGFRSNQPQHF.

This chain's CDR3 is CSATKRTGGSGQPQHF. The CDR3 DNA reads TGCAGTGCTACAAAGAGGACAGGGGGATCGGGTCAGCCCCAGCATTTT. This chain links TRBV20-1 with TRBJ1-5, with 10 positions matching TRBD1. This CDR3 is built from 16 residues. V was pared by 4 bases and J by 6 bases, with 12 bases of the junction left unmatched. Germline CDR1 DFQATT, CDR2 SNEGSKA (reference sequence).

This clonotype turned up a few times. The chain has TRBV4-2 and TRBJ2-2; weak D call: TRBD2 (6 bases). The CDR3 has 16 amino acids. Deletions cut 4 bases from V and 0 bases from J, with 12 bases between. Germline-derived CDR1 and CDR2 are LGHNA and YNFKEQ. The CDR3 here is CASSPIRGTNTGELFF. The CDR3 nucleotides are TGTGCCAGCAGCCCGATTCGGGGGACGAACACCGGGGAGCTGTTTTTT.

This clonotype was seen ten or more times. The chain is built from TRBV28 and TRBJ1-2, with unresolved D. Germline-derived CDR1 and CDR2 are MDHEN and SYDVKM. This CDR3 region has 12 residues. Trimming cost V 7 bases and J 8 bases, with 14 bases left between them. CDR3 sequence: CASNGREGGYTF. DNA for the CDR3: TGTGCCAGCAACGGAAGGGAGGGAGGCTACACCTTC.

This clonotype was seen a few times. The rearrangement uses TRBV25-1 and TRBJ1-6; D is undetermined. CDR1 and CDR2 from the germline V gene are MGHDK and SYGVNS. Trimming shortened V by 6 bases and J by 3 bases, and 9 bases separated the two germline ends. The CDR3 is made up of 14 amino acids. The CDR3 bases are TGTGCCAGCAGCACGGACCTCTATAATTCACCCCTCCACTTT. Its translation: CASSTDLYNSPLHF. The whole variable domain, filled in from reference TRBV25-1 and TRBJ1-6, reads EADIYQTPRYLVIGTGKKITLECSQTMGHDKMYWYQQDPGMELHLIHYSYGVNSTEKGDLSSESTVSRIRTEHFPLTLESARPSHTSQYLCASSTDLYNSPLHFGNGTRLTVT.

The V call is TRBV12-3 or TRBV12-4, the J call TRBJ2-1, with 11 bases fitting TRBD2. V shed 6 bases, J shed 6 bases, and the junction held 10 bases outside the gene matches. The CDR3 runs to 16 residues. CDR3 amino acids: CASRAISGRAGNEQFF. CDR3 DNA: TGTGCCAGCAGAGCGATTAGCGGGAGGGCTGGCAATGAGCAGTTCTTC.

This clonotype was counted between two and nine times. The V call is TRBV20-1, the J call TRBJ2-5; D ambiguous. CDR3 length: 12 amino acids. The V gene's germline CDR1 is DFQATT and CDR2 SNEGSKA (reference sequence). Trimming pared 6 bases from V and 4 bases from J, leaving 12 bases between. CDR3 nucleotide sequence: TGCAGTGCCCCGGACCATATAGAGACCCAGTACTTC. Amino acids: CSAPDHIETQYF.

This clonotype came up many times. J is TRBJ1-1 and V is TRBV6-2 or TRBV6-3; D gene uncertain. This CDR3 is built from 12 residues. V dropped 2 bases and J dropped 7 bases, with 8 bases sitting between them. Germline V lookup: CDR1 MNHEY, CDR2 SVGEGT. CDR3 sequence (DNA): TGTGCCAGCAGTTACCCAGGTATTGAAGCTTTCTTT. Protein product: CASSYPGIEAFF.

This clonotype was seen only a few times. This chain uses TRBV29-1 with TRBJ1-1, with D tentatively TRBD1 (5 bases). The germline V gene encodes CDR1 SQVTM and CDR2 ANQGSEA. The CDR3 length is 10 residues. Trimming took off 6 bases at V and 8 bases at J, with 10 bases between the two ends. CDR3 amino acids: CSVGTWEAFF. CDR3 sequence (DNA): TGCAGCGTCGGGACTTGGGAAGCTTTCTTT.

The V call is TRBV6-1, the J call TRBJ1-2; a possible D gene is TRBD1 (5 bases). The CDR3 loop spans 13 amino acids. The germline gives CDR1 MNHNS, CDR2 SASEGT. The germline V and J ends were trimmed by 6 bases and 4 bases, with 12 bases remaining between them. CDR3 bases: TGTGCCAGCAGGCGGGACCTTTGCTATGGCTACACCTTC. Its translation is CASRRDLCYGYTF.

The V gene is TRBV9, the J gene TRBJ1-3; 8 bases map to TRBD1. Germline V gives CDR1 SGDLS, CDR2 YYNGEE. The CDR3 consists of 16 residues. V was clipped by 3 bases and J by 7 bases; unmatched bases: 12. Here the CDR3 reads CASSGGGQGVSNTIYF. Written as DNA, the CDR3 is TGTGCCAGCAGCGGGGGAGGACAGGGAGTCTCGAACACCATATATTTT.

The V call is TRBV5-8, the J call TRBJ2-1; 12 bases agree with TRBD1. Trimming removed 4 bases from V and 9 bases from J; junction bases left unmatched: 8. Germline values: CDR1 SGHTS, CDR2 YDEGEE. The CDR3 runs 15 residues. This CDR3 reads CASSAPGQGAFEQFF. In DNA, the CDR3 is TGTGCCAGCAGCGCCCCGGGACAGGGGGCATTTGAGCAGTTCTTC.